This T cell receptor (beta chain) emerged from a study of CD8 T cells in Susac syndrome (dated by TCRdb to between 2018 and 2020). Study-level background: Repertoire sequencing was used to test whether CD8+ T cell activation and differentiation in Susac syndrome was antigen driven. The study at large found these results: The study acknowledged that relatively few individuals were included in the TCR sequencing and HLA analysis.

Peripheral blood CD8+ and CD4+ T cells from healthy donors, Susac syndrome patients and multiple sclerosis patients were profiled by high-throughput TCR beta sequencing. Healthy donors were included as age- and sex-matched controls. CD8+ TEMRA cells were enriched by FACS, while bulk CD8+ and CD4+ T cells were purified by magnetic negative isolation. Blood was drawn into EDTA tubes, processed within 24 hours, and PBMCs were isolated by density gradient centrifugation. PBMCs intended for TCR sequencing were cryopreserved in liquid nitrogen and were subsequently thawed in a 37 degrees C water bath. A purity of at least 90% was achieved for sorted or isolated CD4+, CD8+ and CD8+ TEMRA cells. Deletion took 2 bases off V and 0 bases off J, with a span of 5 bases between the germline ends. The germline V gene supplies CDR1 SGHRS and CDR2 YFSETQ. Taken from cysteine to phenylalanine, the CDR3 has 14 residues. The entry retains the CDR3 DNA only, 42 bases that are in frame from base 1.

RNA was extracted using the RNeasy kit, and about 0.45 to 1 ug of the RNA was reverse transcribed with random hexamers. The immunoSEQ multiplex PCR assay, covering 54 Vbeta and 13 Jbeta segments, was used to amplify TCR beta CDR3 regions. PCR amplification bias was corrected by using a synthetic template baseline for primer optimization and computational correction. Per the source publication's procedure: Reads were assigned to V, D and J genes according to IMGT and analyzed in immunoSEQ Analyzer, with only productive sequences retained. To calculate clonality, Shannon entropy was normalized by log2 of the number of productive unique sequences and then subtracted from one. For each patient and control, public and private clones were evaluated among the 100 most prevalent clones. Clones were defined as Susac-specific when absent from the healthy and MS cohorts, from 1,000 to 1,100 published viral clones and from other ImmuneACCESS disease sequences. TCRdb reprocessed the public reads (quality trimming at Q25 with fastp, clone calling with MiXCR) and kept in-frame beta chains. Each CDR3 protein gets just one entry, which takes the most common genes and DNA from the rows behind it. The V and J calls were determined by TCRdb, not by the authors. This sample comprises some 170,000 distinct CDR3 sequences, 85% to 95% of them detected only once. The ten biggest clones cover 0.085% to 0.12% of the sample.

A note on this clonotype: Its antigen has not been determined. The input lacks base qualities; no much larger clone sits a single base away.

Rearrangement joined TRBV5-1 to TRBJ1-4; the D gene is unclear. The receptor was derived from a human donor in good health. What was sequenced was CD4+ T cells from PBMCs. For the CDR3, the sequence is CASSFAATNEKLFF. The sequence in DNA is TGCGCCAGCAGCTTTGCAGCAACTAATGAAAAACTGTTTTTT.